This T cell receptor beta chain stems from a study of blood T cell repertoires in COVID-19. Overall study: COVID-19 samples collected from the United States, Italy and Spain covered acute and convalescent phases. The cDNA or gDNA used as material had been derived from T cells, B-cell-depleted T cells, or PBMCs.

The CDR3 loop spans 12 amino acids. Trimming cost V 6 bases and J 7 bases, with 9 bases left between them. In the authors' methods: Estimation of nucleated cell counts relied on the amplification of reference gene primers. Profiling relied on immunoSEQ multiplex PCR, and the TCRdb table lists in-frame clones only, not all of them. V and J calls and clone size are copied from that table; D and trimming were computed from the DNA. The data hold about 29,000 clones, with around 92% observed a single time. The sequence came from a human donor in a cohort sampled during active COVID-19. The sequencing sample was made of peripheral blood. The gene calls are TRBV12-3 or TRBV12-4 and TRBJ2-2; TRBD2 might be the D (5 bases). CDR3 nucleotides: TGTGCCAGCAGCGCCGGGGTCGGGGAGCTGTTTTTT. As protein: CASSAGVGELFF.